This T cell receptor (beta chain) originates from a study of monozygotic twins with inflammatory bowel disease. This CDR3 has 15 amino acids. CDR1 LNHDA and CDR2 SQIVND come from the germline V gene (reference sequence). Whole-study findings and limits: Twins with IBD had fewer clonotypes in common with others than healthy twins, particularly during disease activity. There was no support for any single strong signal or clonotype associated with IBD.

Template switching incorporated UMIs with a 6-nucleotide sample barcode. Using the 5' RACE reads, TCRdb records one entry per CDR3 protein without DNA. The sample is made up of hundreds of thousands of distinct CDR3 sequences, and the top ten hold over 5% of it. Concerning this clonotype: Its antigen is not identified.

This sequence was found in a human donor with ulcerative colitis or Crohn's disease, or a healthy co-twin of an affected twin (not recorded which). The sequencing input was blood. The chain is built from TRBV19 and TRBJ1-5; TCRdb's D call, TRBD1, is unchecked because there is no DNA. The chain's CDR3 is CASSINSAPNQPQHF.